The next 25 T cell receptor beta chains were all read from a single sample in a study of metastatic and nonmetastatic thyroid tumors (dated by TCRdb to the early 2020s). No treatment had been received by any patient before thyroid surgery. Libraries were prepared through PCR. The reads were generated on an Illumina HiSeq 4000. TCRdb cleaned the public reads at Q25 with fastp, built clones with MiXCR and kept in-frame beta chains. This sample is represented by 20,000 to 25,000 clones; 10% to 15% of them were singletons. The ten largest clones capture approximately 6.2% of the sample. Sequenced material: blood. These receptors were taken from a male donor with papillary thyroid cancer or a benign thyroid nodule (not recorded which). Some clones in this sample may be carry-over from other donors' samples.

This clone showed up many times. The chain is built from TRBV19 and TRBJ2-3, with TRBD1 identical over 7 bases. From germline, CDR1 is LNHDA and CDR2 SQIVND (reference sequence). The CDR3 is 14 amino acids. V lost 5 bases, J lost 2 bases, and 4 bases stayed unmatched. The CDR3 DNA reads TGTGCCAGTAGTCTCCAGGGGGTCACAGATACGCAGTATTTT. This codes for CASSLQGVTDTQYF.

This clone was recorded at least ten times. This chain links TRBV28 with TRBJ2-2; TRBD2 is a possible D gene (5 bases). CDR3 length: 14 amino acids. Per the germline V gene, CDR1 is MDHEN and CDR2 is SYDVKM. V lost 5 bases, J lost 4 bases, and 11 bases lay in between. The CDR3 protein is CASSRTRSTGELFF. In DNA, the CDR3 is TGTGCCAGCAGTCGCACTAGGAGCACCGGGGAGCTGTTTTTT.

In its sample, this clone ranks as medium-sized. This chain links TRBV12-3 or TRBV12-4 with TRBJ2-7; D remains ambiguous. Trimming removed 4 bases from V and 2 bases from J, with 6 bases in between. This CDR3 comprises 12 residues. This CDR3 is CASSSTAYEQYF. CDR3 in DNA: TGTGCCAGCAGTTCCACTGCCTACGAGCAGTACTTC.

By share, this clone counts as medium-sized. The J gene is TRBJ2-1, the V gene TRBV2; 10 nucleotides match TRBD2. Trimming took 5 bases from V and 6 from J; bases not matched to a gene: 10. This CDR3 has 16 residues. Germline V CDR1 and CDR2: SNHLY, FYNNEI. CDR3 region: CASSYLLAGGVNEQFF. CDR3 nucleotide sequence: TGTGCCAGCAGTTATCTCTTAGCGGGAGGAGTCAATGAGCAGTTCTTC.

This clone was recorded at least ten times. The rearrangement links TRBV5-6 to TRBJ1-5; 7 bases fit TRBD1. The germline V gene has CDR1 SGHDT and CDR2 YYEEEE. The ends lost 3 bases at V and 3 bases at J; junction bases unmatched: 3. This CDR3 has 14 amino acids. In nucleotides, the CDR3 is TGTGCCAGCAGCTCGGGACAGTACAATCAGCCCCAGCATTTT. The encoded protein is CASSSGQYNQPQHF.

This clone was recorded at least ten times. Written as DNA, the CDR3 is TGCAGTGGAAGAGGACAGGGGGCTTGGGAGACCCAGTACTTC. Translating it yields CSGRGQGAWETQYF. The rearrangement uses TRBV20-1 and TRBJ2-5, with 11 bases identical to TRBD1. Germline V gives CDR1 DFQATT, CDR2 SNEGSKA (reference sequence). V was pared by 7 bases and J by 5 bases, with 9 bases of the junction left unmatched. This CDR3 has 14 amino acids.

Sample share makes this clone medium-sized (0.01 to 0.1%). V usage is TRBV28 and J usage is TRBJ2-1; no definite D call. Germline CDR1 and CDR2: MDHEN and SYDVKM. V lost 5 bases, J lost 6 bases, and 17 bases lay in between. The CDR3 is made up of 15 amino acids. This chain's CDR3 is CASSHLSGTANEQFF. Written as DNA, the CDR3 is TGTGCCAGCAGTCATTTAAGTGGCACGGCCAATGAGCAGTTCTTC.

This clone was counted many times. The rearrangement uses TRBV6-1 and TRBJ1-2; 7 nucleotides line up with TRBD1. Trimming at V came to 0 bases and at J to 5 bases, leaving 15 bases not matched to a gene. CDR1 MNHNS and CDR2 SASEGT come from the germline V gene. This CDR3 spans 18 amino acids. DNA of the CDR3: TGTGCCAGCAGTGAAGCCCGACAGGGAGGTGGTCCGGATTATGGCTACACCTTC. Translation gives CASSEARQGGGPDYGYTF.

The rearrangement uses TRBV27 and TRBJ2-7; 10 bases are shared with TRBD2. The germline CDR1 and CDR2 sequences are MNHEY and SMNVEV (reference sequence). The CDR3 is made up of 16 amino acids. V was clipped by 3 bases and J by 6 bases; unmatched bases: 11. The CDR3 region is CASSFNMASGSREQYF. CDR3 DNA sequence: TGTGCCAGCAGTTTTAATATGGCTAGCGGGAGTCGCGAGCAGTACTTC.

This clone was seen ten or more times. This chain uses TRBV2 with TRBJ2-1; a weak D match, TRBD1 (5 bases). CDR3 length equals 14 residues. V lost 1 base and J lost 10, with 14 bases in between. The germline V gene has CDR1 SNHLY and CDR2 FYNNEI. The chain's CDR3 is CASSEVWTREEQFF. The CDR3, as DNA: TGTGCCAGCAGTGAAGTGTGGACAAGAGAAGAGCAGTTCTTC. Full variable domain (outside the CDR3, taken from reference TRBV2 and TRBJ2-1): EPEVTQTPSHQVTQMGQEVILRCVPISNHLYFYWYRQILGQKVEFLVSFYNNEISEKSEIFDDQFSVERPDGSNFTLKIRSTKLEDSAMYFCASSEVWTREEQFFGPGTRLTVL.

Many counts were recorded for this clone. Distinct nucleotide sequences in the sample also encode this CDR3. The chain recombines TRBV2 with TRBJ1-2; 7 nucleotides match TRBD1. Germline V CDR1 and CDR2: SNHLY, FYNNEI. The CDR3 spans 14 residues. After removal of 2 bases from V and 2 bases from J, the junction contained 2 bases not matched to a gene. The CDR3 sequence: CASSERGGNYGYTF. In DNA form, the CDR3 reads TGTGCCAGCAGTGAACGAGGGGGCAACTATGGCTACACCTTC.

This clone occurred many times. The chain couples TRBV28 to TRBJ1-4; D perhaps matches TRBD1 (6 bases). Germline-derived CDR1 and CDR2 are MDHEN and SYDVKM. The length of the CDR3 is 14 residues. V dropped 6 bases and J dropped 7 bases, with 15 bases sitting between them. CDR3 DNA sequence: TGTGCCAGCAGGGGGGGGGGGCTGAGTGAAAAACTGTTTTTT. This codes for CASRGGGLSEKLFF.

Comment on this clone: The CDR3 does not end in the conserved phenylalanine or tryptophan, so this is likely a read error. V usage is TRBV20-1 and J usage is TRBJ1-3; D is undetermined. Deletions cut 5 bases from V and 4 bases from J, with 21 bases between. Germline V gene sequence: CDR1 DFQATT, CDR2 SNEGSKA (reference sequence). The CDR3 spans 16 residues. CDR3 residues: CSAGGLEGSAGNTIYL. The CDR3 coding sequence is TGCAGTGCTGGTGGATTAGAGGGCTCGGCGGGAAACACCATATATCTT.

This clone was detected many times. The V call is TRBV27, the J call TRBJ1-4; no firm D call. The CDR3 runs 16 residues. Deletions cut 6 bases from V and 0 bases from J, with 14 bases between. Germline V gene data show CDR1 as MNHEY and CDR2 as SMNVEV (reference sequence). CDR3 loop: CASRPQLGTTNEKLFF. CDR3 nucleotide sequence: TGTGCCAGCAGGCCCCAACTGGGCACAACTAATGAAAAACTGTTTTTT.

This clone was detected many times. V usage is TRBV7-8 and J usage is TRBJ2-1; maybe TRBD1 (5 bases). Trimming shortened V by 5 bases and J by 6 bases, and 20 bases separated the two germline ends. Looked up from germline, CDR1 is SGHVS and CDR2 is FQNEAQ. The CDR3 spans 16 residues. The DNA of the CDR3 is TGTGCCAGCAGCCCAAAGATTGCAGGGCAGGCCAATGAGCAGTTCTTC. Translated: CASSPKIAGQANEQFF.

Ten or more counts support this clone. The chain employs TRBV7-8 and TRBJ2-3, with D possibly matching TRBD2 (6 bases). Germline V CDR1 and CDR2: SGHVS, FQNEAQ. The V end lost 1 base, the J end lost 0 bases, and 14 bases lay between the germline ends. The CDR3 is 17 amino acids. DNA for the CDR3: TGTGCCAGCAGCTTAGAATTACTAGCACTGAGCACAGATACGCAGTATTTT. Amino acids: CASSLELLALSTDTQYF.

This clone has ten or more counts. The chain carries TRBV13 and TRBJ2-1, with 12 bases that match TRBD2. The CDR3 extends over 14 amino acids. The V segment lost 4 bases and the J segment 7 bases; nucleotides outside the gene matches: 2. Per the germline V gene, CDR1 is PRHDT and CDR2 is FYEKMQ (reference sequence). The CDR3 bases are TGTGCCAGCAGCTCGACTAGCGGGAGTAATGAGCAGTTCTTC. Protein: CASSSTSGSNEQFF. Combining the CDR3 with reference TRBV13 and TRBJ2-1 gives the whole variable domain AAGVIQSPRHLIKEKRETATLKCYPIPRHDTVYWYQQGPGQDPQFLISFYEKMQSDKGSIPDRFSAQQFSDYHSELNMSSLELGDSALYFCASSSTSGSNEQFFGPGTRLTVL.

This clone was seen a few times. The chain uses TRBV6-1 and TRBJ1-5; D is unresolved. CDR1 and CDR2 from the germline V gene are MNHNS and SASEGT. Trimming removed 5 bases from V and 6 bases from J, with 8 bases in between. The CDR3 is 12 amino acids. CDR3 sequence: CASSMAAQPQHF. DNA of the CDR3: TGTGCCAGCAGTATGGCCGCTCAGCCCCAGCATTTT.

This clone was seen only a few times. The chain has TRBV6-2 or TRBV6-3 and TRBJ2-7; perhaps D is TRBD1 or TRBD2 (5 bases each). The CDR3 has 15 residues. Trimming took off 5 bases at V and 5 bases at J, with 19 bases between the two ends. Germline assignment: CDR1 MNHEY and CDR2 SVGEGT. The CDR3 region is CASSPRGAGRNEQYF. CDR3 in DNA: TGTGCCAGCAGTCCCCGAGGGGCAGGGCGTAACGAGCAGTACTTC.

Many counts were recorded for this clone. The CDR3 here is CASSGSRQVATNEKLFF. Written as DNA, the CDR3 is TGTGCCAGCAGTGGATCCAGACAGGTTGCAACTAATGAAAAACTGTTTTTT. The chain recombines TRBV2 with TRBJ1-4, with TRBD1 as a possible D gene (6 bases). This CDR3 spans 17 amino acids. Germline V gives CDR1 SNHLY, CDR2 FYNNEI. Between the trimmed V and J ends, which lost 4 bases and 0 bases, there was a span of 15 bases.

V gene TRBV5-4 combines with J gene TRBJ2-7; 13 bases are shared with TRBD2. This CDR3 contains 19 residues. CDR1 SGHNT and CDR2 YYREEE come from the germline V gene (reference sequence). J was trimmed by 0 bases and V by 2 bases; bases with no gene match: 11. The CDR3 DNA sequence: TGTGCCAGCAGCTTCACATCCGGGACTAGCGGGACAGGCTCCTACGAGCAGTACTTC. Amino acid sequence: CASSFTSGTSGTGSYEQYF.

This clone was observed a handful of times. The CDR3: CASSPWSATNEKLFF. The DNA for the CDR3 is TGTGCCAGCAGCCCATGGTCAGCTACTAATGAAAAACTGTTTTTT. The chain uses TRBV28 and TRBJ1-4; D ambiguous. The CDR3 extends over 15 amino acids. V was cut by 6 bases and J by 2 bases, with 13 bases left in between. Germline V gives CDR1 MDHEN, CDR2 SYDVKM.

The table lists this clone with many counts. The chain is built from TRBV30 and TRBJ1-4; D gene uncertain. CDR1 and CDR2 (germline): GTSNPN, SVGIG (reference sequence). There are 13 residues in the CDR3. The germline V and J ends were trimmed by 6 bases and 3 bases, with 11 bases remaining between them. CDR3 loop: CACQMRSNEKLFF. The DNA of the CDR3 is TGTGCCTGCCAAATGAGGTCTAATGAAAAACTGTTTTTT.

This clone was observed many times. The rearrangement uses TRBV18 and TRBJ1-1, with D maybe TRBD1 (6 bases). The CDR3 sequence is 15 residues long. Trimming left V 3 bases short and J 3 bases short, with 14 bases between. Germline CDR1 KGHSH, CDR2 LQKENI. CDR3 nucleotide sequence: TGTGCCAGCTCACCCTCCGGAGGGGGAGACACTGAAGCTTTCTTT. Translation gives CASSPSGGGDTEAFF.

The V gene is TRBV19, the J gene TRBJ2-5, with D perhaps being TRBD1 or TRBD2 (5 bases each). CDR1 and CDR2 from the germline V gene are LNHDA and SQIVND (reference sequence). The length of the CDR3 is 14 residues. V was cut by 4 bases and J by 5 bases, with 14 bases left in between. The CDR3 nucleotides read TGTGCCAGTAGTAAGTCCTCGGGGACGGAGACCCAGTACTTC. Amino acid sequence: CASSKSSGTETQYF.